Each of the 21 T cell receptor beta chains below was sequenced from the same sample in a study of shared clonotypes between healthy human individuals. TCRdb keeps only in-frame clones here, not all; method: immunoSEQ multiplex PCR. The table has over a million clones, around three quarters seen once. The specimen was memory CD4+ T cells from PBMCs. Subset here: CD45RA-negative fraction. Source of these receptors: a man aged 18 to 29 in good health. Some clones in this sample may be carry-over from other donors' samples.

The J gene is TRBJ1-2, the V gene TRBV5-5, with 8 bases identical to TRBD1. The CDR3 spans 17 residues. Unmatched junction bases numbered 15, after V lost 3 bases and J lost 5 bases. The V gene's germline CDR1 is SGHKS and CDR2 YYEKEE (reference sequence). The CDR3 spells CASSSARDRLTGYGYTF. The CDR3 DNA follows: TGTGCCAGCAGCTCGGCTCGGGACAGGCTAACGGGGTATGGCTACACCTTC.

The chain links TRBV27 to TRBJ2-1; no clear D gene. The CDR3 sequence is 15 residues long. The V gene's germline CDR1 is MNHEY and CDR2 SMNVEV (reference sequence). The ends were cut back, 6 bases at V and 2 bases at J, with 14 bases in the middle. The CDR3 coding sequence is TGTGCCAGCAGCCCCTGGACGAGCGCCTACAATGAGCAGTTCTTC. Its translation is CASSPWTSAYNEQFF.

This chain uses TRBV29-1 with TRBJ1-2; TRBD1 matches at 8 bases. The junction had 7 bases not matched to a gene; V was cut back by 7 bases and J by 3 bases. The CDR3 totals 13 residues. Germline CDR1 is SQVTM and CDR2 is ANQGSEA. The CDR3 coding sequence is TGCAGCGCCTCGACAGGGGTTGACTATGGCTACACCTTC. It codes for CSASTGVDYGYTF. Using reference TRBV29-1 and TRBJ1-2 for the parts outside the CDR3, the full variable domain is SAVISQKPSRDICQRGTSLTIQCQVDSQVTMMFWYRQQPGQSLTLIATANQGSEATYESGFVIDKFPISRPNLTFSTLTVSNMSPEDSSIYLCSASTGVDYGYTFGSGTRLTVV.

The chain couples TRBV5-1 to TRBJ2-5; 9 bases align to TRBD1. Germline V gene sequence: CDR1 SGHRS, CDR2 YFSETQ. V gave up 1 base and J gave up 6 bases; unmatched junction bases: 10. This CDR3 is 16 amino acids long. The CDR3 region is CASSLPGTGSMKTQYF. As DNA, the CDR3 is TGCGCCAGCAGCTTGCCCGGGACAGGGAGCATGAAGACCCAGTACTTC.

The chain carries TRBV6-5 and TRBJ2-7; perhaps D is TRBD1 or TRBD2 (5 bases each). Germline-derived CDR1 and CDR2 are MNHEY and SVGAGI. The CDR3 spans 12 residues. V was trimmed by 7 bases and J by 2 bases, leaving 9 bases between them. The DNA for the CDR3 is TGTGCCAGCAAGCCGGGACCCTACGAGCAGTACTTC. Protein: CASKPGPYEQYF.

This sequence joins TRBV14 and TRBJ1-2, with D unresolved. Deletions cut 1 base from V and 6 bases from J, with 12 bases between. CDR3 size: 14 residues. Germline V CDR1 and CDR2: SGHDN, FVKESK. The CDR3 spells CASSQGRQDNGYTF. CDR3 DNA sequence: TGTGCCAGCAGCCAAGGGCGGCAGGATAATGGCTACACCTTC.

Comments on this clone: Other DNA sequences in the sample encode the same CDR3. J is TRBJ2-3 and V is TRBV28, with a weak D call TRBD2 (6 bases). The CDR3 loop spans 14 amino acids. Germline V gives CDR1 MDHEN, CDR2 SYDVKM. V was clipped by 2 bases and J by 2 bases, with 8 bases between them. CDR3 nucleotides: TGTGCCAGCAGTTTAGCGGGATACACAGATACGCAGTATTTT. Amino acids: CASSLAGYTDTQYF.

The V gene is TRBV4-2, the J gene TRBJ2-7; 7 nucleotides agree with TRBD2. The CDR3 runs to 19 residues. Germline-derived CDR1 and CDR2 are LGHNA and YNFKEQ. Trimming cost V 0 bases and J 6 bases; bases outside gene matches: 20. The CDR3 reads CASSQELYRSSGDLSEQYF. In nucleotides, the CDR3 is TGTGCCAGCAGCCAAGAGCTGTATCGGTCGAGCGGGGACCTCTCCGAGCAGTACTTC.

J is TRBJ2-5 and V is TRBV2; the D gene is possibly TRBD2 (5 bases). The CDR3 runs to 14 residues. Germline loops: CDR1 SNHLY, CDR2 FYNNEI. Trimming removed 6 bases from V and 2 bases from J, with 13 bases in between. CDR3 DNA: TGTGCCAGCAGAGCGGACTTGATGCAAGAGACCCAGTACTTC. It encodes CASRADLMQETQYF.

The rearrangement links TRBV9 to TRBJ2-1, with TRBD1 matching 8 bases. Germline V gene data show CDR1 as SGDLS and CDR2 as YYNGEE. The CDR3 totals 15 residues. Unmatched junction bases numbered 3, after V lost 0 bases and J lost 4 bases. The CDR3 nucleotides are TGTGCCAGCAGCGTAGAGGGACAGGCGTACAATGAGCAGTTCTTC. Encoded protein: CASSVEGQAYNEQFF.

This clone was recorded a few times. The chain has TRBV7-8 and TRBJ2-3, with 10 bases identical to TRBD2. After removal of 3 bases from V and 3 bases from J, the junction contained 12 bases not matched to a gene. Germline assignment: CDR1 SGHVS and CDR2 FQNEAQ. The CDR3 consists of 18 residues. CDR3: CASSFGGAGGLGTDTQYF. DNA of the CDR3: TGTGCCAGCAGCTTCGGAGGAGCGGGAGGGTTGGGGACAGATACGCAGTATTTT.

For the CDR3, the DNA is TGTGCCAGCAGCGCCCTCCGAGCGGGAGGGGCAGATACGCAGTATTTT. Translating gives CASSALRAGGADTQYF. The chain uses TRBV2 and TRBJ2-3; 10 bases are shared with TRBD2. Per the germline V gene, CDR1 is SNHLY and CDR2 is FYNNEI. V shed 6 bases and J 4 bases; nucleotides not matched to a gene: 10. CDR3 length equals 16 residues.

The chain has TRBV28 and TRBJ2-5, with TRBD1 matching 7 bases. CDR3 length: 14 amino acids. V shed 7 bases, J shed 3 bases, and the junction held 8 bases outside the gene matches. The V gene's germline CDR1 is MDHEN and CDR2 SYDVKM. The CDR3, as DNA: TGTGCCAGCAATTCCGGGACAGCCAAAGAGACCCAGTACTTC. It codes for CASNSGTAKETQYF.

The CDR3 DNA sequence: TGTGCCAGCAGGGAGACAGAGACCAATGAGCAGTTCTTC. Translating it yields CASRETETNEQFF. The chain is built from TRBV6-1 and TRBJ2-1, with a tentative D call TRBD1 (5 bases). Deletions cut 6 bases from V and 6 bases from J, with 12 bases between. The CDR3 has 13 amino acids. The germline V gene encodes CDR1 MNHNS and CDR2 SASEGT.

The chain joins TRBV28 to TRBJ2-7; a possible D gene is TRBD1 (5 bases). Germline V gene lookup returns CDR1 MDHEN and CDR2 SYDVKM. The CDR3 consists of 12 residues. Trimming removed 5 bases from V and 6 bases from J, with 11 bases in between. DNA for the CDR3: TGTGCCAGCAGTCTCAGGGATCGCGAGCAGTACTTC. It yields the protein CASSLRDREQYF.

The chain links TRBV4-1 to TRBJ2-3, with 9 nucleotides matching TRBD2. Germline CDR1 and CDR2: MGHRA and YSYEKL. The V segment lost 2 bases and the J segment 3 bases; nucleotides outside the gene matches: 0. CDR3 length: 14 amino acids. CDR3: CASSQLAGTDTQYF. CDR3 in DNA: TGCGCCAGCAGCCAACTAGCGGGAACAGATACGCAGTATTTT.

To note about this clone: Other nucleotide sequences in the sample specify the same CDR3. The chain recombines TRBV14 with TRBJ1-3; the D is unclear. Trimming took off 4 bases at V and 0 bases at J, with 1 base between the two ends. Germline CDR1 reads SGHDN; CDR2 reads FVKESK. CDR3 size: 12 residues. This CDR3 is CASSPSGNTIYF. In nucleotides, the CDR3 is TGTGCCAGCAGCCCCTCTGGAAACACCATATATTTT.

The chain employs TRBV19 and TRBJ2-3, with 12 nucleotides matching TRBD2. The CDR3 covers 16 residues. In germline, CDR1 is LNHDA, CDR2 SQIVND (reference sequence). Trimming cost V 4 bases and J 2 bases; bases outside gene matches: 4. The CDR3 spells CASSRTSGIVTDTQYF. The DNA for the CDR3 is TGTGCCAGTAGTAGGACTAGCGGGATTGTCACAGATACGCAGTATTTT.

The table lists this clone with many counts. The chain uses TRBV6-1 and TRBJ2-7; 9 nucleotides align to TRBD2. With 10 bases clipped from V and 6 bases from J, the junction kept 16 bases outside the gene matches. Germline V lookup: CDR1 MNHNS, CDR2 SASEGT. This CDR3 comprises 15 residues. The CDR3 DNA is TGTGCCACCGAGGTTACCGGGACTAGCTTCGGCGAGCAGTACTTC. Translating it yields CATEVTGTSFGEQYF.

In this sample, this clone turned up many times. The chain uses TRBV5-8 and TRBJ1-1, with 12 bases that match TRBD1. The CDR3 contains 16 residues. Germline V gene data show CDR1 as SGHTS and CDR2 as YDEGEE. V lost 1 base to trimming and J lost 6 bases; unmatched junction nucleotides: 7. The CDR3 is CASSLRGTGGLSEAFF. The CDR3 DNA is TGTGCCAGCAGCTTGCGCGGGACAGGGGGCCTTTCTGAAGCTTTCTTT.

As regards this clone: A read error is possible here, since a much larger clone lies one base away. The gene calls are TRBV29-1 and TRBJ2-3; possible D gene TRBD2, 6 bases. Germline assignment: CDR1 SQVTM and CDR2 ANQGSEA. V was pared by 7 bases and J by 0 bases, with 14 bases between. This CDR3 comprises 14 residues. CDR3 amino acids: CSGQASASTDTQYF. Here the CDR3 DNA reads TGCAGCGGGCAGGCTAGCGCGAGCACAGATACGCAGTATTTT.